This paragraph covers one T cell receptor beta chain sequence. In the original analysis: Reference gene primers were amplified, and this amplification served to estimate nucleated cell counts. The protocol was immunoSEQ multiplex PCR, while the TCRdb copy is restricted to in-frame clones and leaves out a portion. The V and J calls and the clone size are those of that table, but D and trimming were determined from the DNA. The sample holds about 190,000 clones, about 88% seen once. The sample is drawn from a study of blood T cell repertoires in COVID-19. Study overall: PBMCs, B-cell-depleted T cells, or T cells provided the cDNA or gDNA that made up the material.

This CDR3 is 19 amino acids long. Germline V gene data show CDR1 as KGHSH and CDR2 as LQKENI. Losses at the gene ends were 2 bases for V and 1 base for J; bases not matched to a gene: 5. The TCR sequence derives from a young man with acute or convalescent COVID-19. Sequenced: peripheral blood. The rearrangement joins TRBV18 to TRBJ2-4, with 16 bases fitting TRBD2. DNA for the CDR3: TGTGCCAGCTCACCAGGGGGACTAGCGGGAGGGCTCGCCAAAAACATTCAGTACTTC. This translates into CASSPGGLAGGLAKNIQYF. The complete variable domain, with remaining parts taken from reference TRBV18 and TRBJ2-4, reads NAGVMQNPRHLVRRRGQEARLRCSPMKGHSHVYWYRQLPEEGLKFMVYLQKENIIDESGMPKERFSAEFPKEGPSILRIQQVVRGDSAAYFCASSPGGLAGGLAKNIQYFGAGTRLSVL.